Shown below are 13 T cell receptor beta chains from a single sample sequenced in a study of long-term antiretroviral therapy in people with HIV. Assay version v3.0 of immunoSEQ was used, and it was run at survey level. Here immunoSEQ multiplex PCR was the method, and the copy in TCRdb shows in-frame clones only, minus some. The sample has approximately 22,000 clones, just over 85% seen once. This specimen was unsorted PBMCs, taken 1.3 years after starting antiretroviral therapy. The receptor set was obtained from a man aged 55 to 70 with HIV.

The V call is TRBV5-4, the J call TRBJ2-3; D call uncertain. V was shortened by 1 base and J by 3 bases, with 12 bases between the two germline ends. Germline CDR1 is SGHNT and CDR2 is YYREEE (reference sequence). The CDR3 has 15 amino acids. CDR3 in DNA: TGTGCCAGCAGCTTGCAGGAAACAGCTACAGATACGCAGTATTTT. Amino acid sequence: CASSLQETATDTQYF.

The rearrangement links TRBV19 to TRBJ1-2; D call uncertain. The CDR3 covers 16 residues. V was pared by 3 bases and J by 0 bases, with 14 bases between. Germline V gene data show CDR1 as LNHDA and CDR2 as SQIVND (reference sequence). Here the CDR3 DNA reads TGTGCCAGTAGTATTCCATCCAGGACTGCTAACTATGGCTACACCTTC. This gives the protein CASSIPSRTANYGYTF.

CDR3 sequence (DNA): TGTGCCAGCAGCGTAGCCCCGACTGCCGGAAACACCATATATTTT. It is translated as CASSVAPTAGNTIYF. This chain connects TRBV9 to TRBJ1-3; unclear D gene. Looked up from germline, CDR1 is SGDLS and CDR2 is YYNGEE. V lost 0 bases and J lost 4, with 11 bases in between. The CDR3 runs 15 residues.

This chain connects TRBV5-1 to TRBJ1-4; possible D gene TRBD1, 5 bases. This CDR3 is 15 amino acids long. Trimming cost V 4 bases and J 0 bases, with 10 bases left between them. Germline CDR1 reads SGHRS; CDR2 reads YFSETQ. Here the CDR3 reads CASSDGTATNEKLFF. In nucleotides, the CDR3 is TGCGCCAGCAGCGACGGGACCGCAACTAATGAAAAACTGTTTTTT.

This chain joins TRBV5-1 and TRBJ2-7; 8 bases map to TRBD1. The CDR3 consists of 14 residues. Trimming at V came to 4 bases and at J to 7 bases, leaving 10 bases not matched to a gene. Germline V gives CDR1 SGHRS, CDR2 YFSETQ. The CDR3 region has the DNA TGCGCCAGCAGCCGGTGGCAGGGGGCATGGGAGCAGTACTTC. Translating it yields CASSRWQGAWEQYF.

The DNA of the CDR3 is TGTGCCAGCAGCGTAGGTGGGATTCGGAGCTCTGGAAACACCATATATTTT. Translating it yields CASSVGGIRSSGNTIYF. The chain has TRBV9 and TRBJ1-3, with no clear D. Germline lookup yields CDR1 SGDLS and CDR2 YYNGEE. The CDR3 extends over 17 amino acids. V was pared by 0 bases and J by 0 bases, with 13 bases between.

This chain connects TRBV5-6 to TRBJ1-2; weak D call: TRBD1 (5 bases). The length of the CDR3 is 14 residues. V was shortened by 3 bases and J by 5 bases, with 14 bases between the two germline ends. CDR1 and CDR2 (germline): SGHDT, YYEEEE. The CDR3 nucleotides read TGTGCCAGCAGCTCGGTGGGGCCTGGGTATGGCTACACCTTC. It translates to CASSSVGPGYGYTF.

This chain uses TRBV7-9 with TRBJ1-1; perhaps TRBD1 as D (5 bases). Germline values: CDR1 SEHNR, CDR2 FQNEAQ (reference sequence). The CDR3 has 15 amino acids. Trimming took 2 bases from V and 1 from J, leaving 11 bases between them. The CDR3 DNA follows: TGTGCCAGCAGCTTAAGGGTGCAGGGGAACACTGAAGCTTTCTTT. Translating it yields CASSLRVQGNTEAFF.

This chain links TRBV7-9 with TRBJ1-1; 8 bases are shared with TRBD1. Unmatched junction bases numbered 5, after V lost 5 bases and J lost 0 bases. The CDR3 runs to 15 residues. Germline CDR1 SEHNR, CDR2 FQNEAQ (reference sequence). Here the CDR3 reads CASSAGTGLNTEAFF. CDR3 DNA sequence: TGTGCCAGCAGCGCCGGGACAGGCTTGAACACTGAAGCTTTCTTT.

J is TRBJ2-3 and V is TRBV7-3; no firm D call. In germline, CDR1 is SGHTA, CDR2 FQGTGA. V dropped 1 base and J dropped 1 base, with 9 bases sitting between them. This CDR3 is built from 15 residues. CDR3 region: CASSLRELRTDTQYF. The DNA for the CDR3 is TGTGCCAGCAGCTTAAGGGAACTGCGCACAGATACGCAGTATTTT.

This chain joins TRBV5-1 and TRBJ1-4; TRBD1 aligns across 8 bases. The germline gives CDR1 SGHRS, CDR2 YFSETQ. The ends lost 4 bases at V and 8 bases at J; junction bases unmatched: 7. The CDR3 totals 14 residues. As DNA, the CDR3 is TGCGCCAGCAGCGTAGGGACAGGAGGGGAAAAACTGTTTTTT. Translated, it gives CASSVGTGGEKLFF.

The chain uses TRBV6-1 and TRBJ2-7; no definite D call. This CDR3 contains 15 residues. Germline V gene lookup returns CDR1 MNHNS and CDR2 SASEGT. Trimming took off 6 bases at V and 0 bases at J, with 15 bases between the two ends. Written as DNA, the CDR3 is TGTGCCAGCAGGGATGGACGTAGTAGCTCCTACGAGCAGTACTTC. This codes for CASRDGRSSSYEQYF.

The V call is TRBV6-5, the J call TRBJ1-5; D may be TRBD1 (5 bases). The CDR3 contains 14 residues. Per germline, CDR1 MNHEY and CDR2 SVGAGI. The V end was cut by 6 bases, the J end by 2 bases, with 11 bases between. This chain's CDR3 is CASRRRGGNQPQHF. The CDR3 DNA follows: TGTGCCAGCAGACGAAGGGGTGGCAATCAGCCCCAGCATTTT.